The present TCR beta chain was sequenced within a study of T cells in Graves' hyperthyroidism and ophthalmopathy (dated by TCRdb to between 2019 and 2020). A note on the overall study: Peripheral blood samples were taken at initial diagnosis, before any treatment was given. TCR Vbeta CDR3 sequencing of fewer than 150 peripheral blood samples (fewer than 45 ophthalmopathy, 75 hyperthyroidism and around 17 progressor patients) is reported in the paper. For training and testing, the 100 or so patients in the discovery cohort were randomly divided in a 7:3 ratio. Following sampling, methimazole starting at 30 mg daily was given to hyperthyroidism patients, and high-dose intravenous methylprednisolone was given to ophthalmopathy patients. A discovery cohort of fewer than 110 patients, about 43 with Graves' ophthalmopathy and approximately 60 with stable Graves' hyperthyroidism, was used to find distinguishing TCR V-J signatures. Thyroid tissue and blood T-cell repertoires from several Graves' hyperthyroidism patients were also compared in the study. Prospective prediction of ophthalmopathy was tested in an independent validation cohort consisting of 18 to 20 hyperthyroidism patients and 15 to 17 patients who later progressed to ophthalmopathy.

The CDR3, cysteine through phenylalanine, is 15 amino acids long. CDR3 DNA only is kept here, 45 bases in frame from base 1. In the germline V gene (reference sequence), CDR1 corresponds to DFQATT and CDR2 to SNEGSKA. Here V drops 3 bases and J drops 2 bases, and the junction holds 9 bases not matched to any gene. TCR beta CDR3 regions were amplified from RNA transcripts. A first-round RT-PCR of the TCR CDR3 used the HTBI primer set with the Qiagen OneStep RT-PCR kit. Libraries were constructed in a second round of multiplex PCR, after which size selection and purification were performed. Sequencing of the libraries was done on an Illumina HiSeq2000 using paired-end 100 bp reads. The original methods were these. SOAPnuke was used to process the raw data, removing reads that contained adapters or uncalled bases, had a mean Phred below 15, or lacked an exact match to the constant primer or identifier. COPE v1.2.5 was used to merge high-quality paired reads, and clonotypes were defined as unique nucleotide sequences. MiTCR v1.1 was used to align the clonotypes against IMGT TRBV, TRBD and TRBJ reference segments. The analysis included only V-J combinations with a frequency above 0.0001, which together covered roughly 99% of the repertoires. A TCS score was defined as the ratio of F50 (clonal expansion) to E x V (chaos), with BLOSUM62-based TCRdist applied between CDR3 peptides within each V-J. Welch's t-statistics and random forest reduced just over 500 V-J features to roughly 13, which were used in a naive Bayes classifier (R e1071). Clones were called with MiXCR by TCRdb after fastp trimmed the public reads at Q25, and only in-frame beta chains were retained. All rows with the same CDR3 protein become a single entry with the most common DNA and genes. In this record, the V and J calls reflect TCRdb's handling and not the investigators' own analysis. Within this sample are 550,000 to 800,000 distinct CDR3 sequences, with approximately 16% of them counted one time only. Of the sample, under 8.5% falls within the top ten clones.

The full study reports these points: Sample size was not statistically predetermined, and investigators were not blinded to group allocation. During validation, the model predicted progression to ophthalmopathy a median of roughly six months ahead of onset, with almost 71% sensitivity and about 72% specificity. Most expanded thyroid clonotypes (frequency above 0.001) were also found in blood, which suggests that blood repertoires may mirror thyroid immune responses. In cross-validation, a model built on a 13 V-J signature told ophthalmopathy apart from stable hyperthyroidism with 85% to 90% sensitivity and 81% to 82% specificity, and in testing the same model reached 80%/75%.

Stable Graves' hyperthyroidism was defined as no progression to ophthalmopathy during 18 months of follow-up. Hyperthyroidism patients were newly diagnosed, with disease duration under 2 months, and aged 18 to 65 years. Exclusion was applied to patients with uncontrolled infections, other autoimmune diseases, pregnancy or lactation. Diagnoses were established on the basis of clinical symptoms, serum thyroxine and TRAb, thyroid ultrasound, and orbital computed tomography. PBMCs were isolated from 10 ml of fresh peripheral blood by Ficoll-Paque density gradient centrifugation. Total RNA was extracted using Trizol reagent, and RNA quality was assessed on an Agilent 2100 Bioanalyzer. This clonotype was seen a few times. Its target antigen remains unknown. Within one base of it there is no much larger clone, and no base qualities were kept.

This chain joins TRBV20-1 to TRBJ2-7; TRBD1 lines up with 8 middle nucleotides. Sequencing was performed on blood. The clonotype comes from a man between 18 and 35 years old with Graves' hyperthyroidism. The DNA is TGCAGTGCTAGCCCCTTAGACAGGGGAACCTACGAGCAGTACTTC. Its translation reads: CSASPLDRGTYEQYF.